A single TCR beta chain is shown here with its context. The antigen is not known. The data are from a study of cytomegalovirus exposure and HLA in healthy donors. Across the whole study: Falling in the Caucasian-associated ancestry cluster were 81% of 300 to 500 genotyped donors.

J gave up 4 bases and V 3 bases, and 25 bases lay outside the gene matches. Germline CDR1 and CDR2: SGDLS and YYNGEE. The CDR3 has 22 residues. Use of 60 Vbeta and 13 Jbeta primers characterized the PCR. Data came from immunoSEQ multiplex PCR; TCRdb stores just in-frame clones and leaves some out. The table has 160,000 or so clones, around 83% seen once. The study's findings and limits: As a later analysis showed, several of the most significant clusters appeared to be linked to common viral pathogens. Altogether, some 170 TCR beta chains were recorded as cytomegalovirus-associated. Specificity of a few CMV-associated chains for CMV antigens was verified in vitro.

The sequence derives from a man aged 50-59 years in good health and CMV-seropositive. The material sequenced was PBMCs. The chain carries TRBV9 and TRBJ2-6; 7 bases align to TRBD2. The CDR3 loop reads CASSAAPFYREDPRRGANVLTF. The CDR3 DNA follows: TGTGCCAGCAGCGCCGCCCCCTTTTATCGGGAGGACCCCAGGAGGGGGGCCAACGTCCTGACTTTC.